Below, one TCR beta chain is given with its context. This entry belongs to a study of T cell repertoires in cytomegalovirus infection. TCRdb ran MiXCR on the reads and lists one entry per CDR3 protein. Seen here are roughly 300,000 distinct CDR3 sequences, about 25% observed once, and the top ten hold about 15%. Source material: PBMCs. The sequence was collected from a human donor in good health (CMV status not recorded). Some clones in this sample may be carry-over from other donors' samples.

CDR3 amino acids: CSVVVAAYEQYF. The DNA for the CDR3 is TGCAGCGTTGTGGTTGCGGCCTACGAGCAGTACTTC. The chain carries TRBV29-1 and TRBJ2-7; D is undetermined. Germline V lookup: CDR1 SQVTM, CDR2 ANQGSEA. The CDR3 is 12 residues long. V was cut by 4 bases and J by 2 bases, with 9 bases left in between.